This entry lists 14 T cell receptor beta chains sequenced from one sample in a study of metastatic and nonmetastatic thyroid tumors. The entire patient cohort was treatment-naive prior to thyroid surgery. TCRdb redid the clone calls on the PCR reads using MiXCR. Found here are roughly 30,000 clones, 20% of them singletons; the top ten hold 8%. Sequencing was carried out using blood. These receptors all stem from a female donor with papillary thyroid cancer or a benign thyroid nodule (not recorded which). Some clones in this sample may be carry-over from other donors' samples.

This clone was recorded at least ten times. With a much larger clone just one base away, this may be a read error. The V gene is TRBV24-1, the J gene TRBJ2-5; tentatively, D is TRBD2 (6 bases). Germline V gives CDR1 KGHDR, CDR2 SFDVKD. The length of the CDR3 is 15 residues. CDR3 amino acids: CATGDPSTSLETQYF. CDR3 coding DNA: TGTGCCACCGGTGACCCCTCGACTAGTCTCGAGACCCAGTACTTC.

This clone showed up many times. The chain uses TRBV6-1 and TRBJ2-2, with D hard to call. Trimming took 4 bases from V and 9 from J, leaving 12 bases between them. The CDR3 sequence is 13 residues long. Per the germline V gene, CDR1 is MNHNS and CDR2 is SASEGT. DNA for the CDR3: TGTGCCAGCAGTGGGCCGGGTTGGAGGGAGCTGTTTTTT. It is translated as CASSGPGWRELFF.

The chain's CDR3 is CASTNRGEFRYNSPLHF. CDR3 bases: TGTGCCAGCACTAACAGAGGGGAGTTCCGCTATAATTCACCCCTCCACTTT. The chain combines TRBV6-1 with TRBJ1-6; tentative D call: TRBD1 (5 bases). The CDR3 has 17 residues. From germline, CDR1 is MNHNS and CDR2 SASEGT. V lost 7 bases, J lost 3 bases, and 19 bases lay in between.

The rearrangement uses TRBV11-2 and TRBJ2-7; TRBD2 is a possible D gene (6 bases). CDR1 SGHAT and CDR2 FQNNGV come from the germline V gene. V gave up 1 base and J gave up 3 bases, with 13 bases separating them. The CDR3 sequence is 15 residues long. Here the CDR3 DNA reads TGTGCCAGCAGCTTAGTAGGGGACTCCTTCTACGAGCAGTACTTC. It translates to CASSLVGDSFYEQYF.

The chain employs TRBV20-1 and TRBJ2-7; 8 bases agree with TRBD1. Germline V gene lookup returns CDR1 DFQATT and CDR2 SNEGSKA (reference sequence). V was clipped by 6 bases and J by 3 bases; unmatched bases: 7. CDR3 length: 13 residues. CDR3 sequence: CSAPTGANYEQYF. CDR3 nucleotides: TGCAGTGCACCGACAGGGGCCAACTACGAGCAGTACTTC.

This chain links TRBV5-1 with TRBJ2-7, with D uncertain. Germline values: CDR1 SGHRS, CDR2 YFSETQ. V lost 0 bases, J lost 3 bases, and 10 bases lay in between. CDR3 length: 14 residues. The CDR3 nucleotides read TGCGCCAGCAGCTTGGGCCCGGCCGTCTACGAGCAGTACTTC. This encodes CASSLGPAVYEQYF. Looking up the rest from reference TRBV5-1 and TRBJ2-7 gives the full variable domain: KAGVTQTPRYLIKTRGQQVTLSCSPISGHRSVSWYQQTPGQGLQFLFEYFSETQRNKGNFPGRFSGRQFSNSRSEMNVSTLELGDSALYLCASSLGPAVYEQYFGPGTRLTVT.

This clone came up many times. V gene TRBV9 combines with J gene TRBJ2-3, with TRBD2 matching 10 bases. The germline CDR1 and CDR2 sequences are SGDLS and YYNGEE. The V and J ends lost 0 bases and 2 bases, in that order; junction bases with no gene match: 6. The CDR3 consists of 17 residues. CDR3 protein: CASSVGLLAGVTDTQYF. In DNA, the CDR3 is TGTGCCAGCAGCGTAGGACTGCTAGCGGGGGTCACAGATACGCAGTATTTT.

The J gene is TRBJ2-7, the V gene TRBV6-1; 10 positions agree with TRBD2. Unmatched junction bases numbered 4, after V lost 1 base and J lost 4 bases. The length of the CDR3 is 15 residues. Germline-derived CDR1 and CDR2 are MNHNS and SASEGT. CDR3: CASSEEGSGGYEQYF. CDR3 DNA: TGTGCCAGCAGTGAAGAAGGTAGCGGGGGGTACGAGCAGTACTTC.

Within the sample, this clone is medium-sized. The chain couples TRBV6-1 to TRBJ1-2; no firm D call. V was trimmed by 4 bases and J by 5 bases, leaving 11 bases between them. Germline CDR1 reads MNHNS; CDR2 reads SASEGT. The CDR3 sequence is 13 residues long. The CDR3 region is CASSAFEGYGYTF. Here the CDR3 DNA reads TGTGCCAGCAGTGCTTTTGAGGGATATGGCTACACCTTC.

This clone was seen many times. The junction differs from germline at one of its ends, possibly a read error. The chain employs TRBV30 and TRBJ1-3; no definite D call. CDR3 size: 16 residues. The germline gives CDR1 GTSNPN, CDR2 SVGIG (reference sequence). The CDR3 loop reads CARSFGAATSGNTIYF. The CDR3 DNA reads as TGTGCCCGGAGTTTCGGTGCAGCCACCTCTGGAAACACCATATATTTT.

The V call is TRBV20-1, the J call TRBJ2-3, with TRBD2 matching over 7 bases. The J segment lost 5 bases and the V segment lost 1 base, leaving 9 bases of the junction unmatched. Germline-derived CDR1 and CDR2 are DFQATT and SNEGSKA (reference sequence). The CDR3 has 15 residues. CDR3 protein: CSARAPFQREDTQYF. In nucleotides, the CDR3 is TGCAGTGCTAGAGCCCCGTTCCAGCGGGAAGATACGCAGTATTTT.

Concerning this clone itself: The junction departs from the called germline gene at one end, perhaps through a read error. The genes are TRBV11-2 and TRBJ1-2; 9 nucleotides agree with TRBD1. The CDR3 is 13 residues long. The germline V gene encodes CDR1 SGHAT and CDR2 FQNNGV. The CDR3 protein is CANSPTGGYGYCF. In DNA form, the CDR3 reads TGTGCCAACAGCCCGACAGGGGGATATGGCTACTGCTTC.

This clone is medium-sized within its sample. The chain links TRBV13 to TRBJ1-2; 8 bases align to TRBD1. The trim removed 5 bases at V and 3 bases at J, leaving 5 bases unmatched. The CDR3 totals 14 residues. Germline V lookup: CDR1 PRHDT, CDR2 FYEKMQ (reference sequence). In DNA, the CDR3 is TGTGCCAGCAGCCCCAGGGGGCGCGACTATGGCTACACCTTC. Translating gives CASSPRGRDYGYTF.

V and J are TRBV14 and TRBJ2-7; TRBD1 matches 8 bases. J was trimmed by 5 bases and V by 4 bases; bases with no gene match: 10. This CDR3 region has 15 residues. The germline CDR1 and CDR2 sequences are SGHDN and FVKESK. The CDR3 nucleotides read TGTGCCAGCAGCCCCCAGGGACAGGTAGGACACGAGCAGTACTTC. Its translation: CASSPQGQVGHEQYF.